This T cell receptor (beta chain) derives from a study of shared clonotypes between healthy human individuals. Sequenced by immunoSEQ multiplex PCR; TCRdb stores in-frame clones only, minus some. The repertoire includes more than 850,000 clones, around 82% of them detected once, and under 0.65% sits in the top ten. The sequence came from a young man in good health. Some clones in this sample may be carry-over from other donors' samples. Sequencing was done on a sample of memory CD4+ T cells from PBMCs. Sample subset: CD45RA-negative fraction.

The CDR3 spells CASMGPSDTIYF. DNA of the CDR3: TGTGCCAGCATGGGACCGAGCGACACCATATATTTT. J is TRBJ1-3 and V is TRBV5-6, with TRBD1 as a possible D gene (5 bases). Germline loops: CDR1 SGHDT, CDR2 YYEEEE. Trimming shortened V by 6 bases and J by 8 bases, and 12 bases separated the two germline ends. The CDR3 length is 12 residues.